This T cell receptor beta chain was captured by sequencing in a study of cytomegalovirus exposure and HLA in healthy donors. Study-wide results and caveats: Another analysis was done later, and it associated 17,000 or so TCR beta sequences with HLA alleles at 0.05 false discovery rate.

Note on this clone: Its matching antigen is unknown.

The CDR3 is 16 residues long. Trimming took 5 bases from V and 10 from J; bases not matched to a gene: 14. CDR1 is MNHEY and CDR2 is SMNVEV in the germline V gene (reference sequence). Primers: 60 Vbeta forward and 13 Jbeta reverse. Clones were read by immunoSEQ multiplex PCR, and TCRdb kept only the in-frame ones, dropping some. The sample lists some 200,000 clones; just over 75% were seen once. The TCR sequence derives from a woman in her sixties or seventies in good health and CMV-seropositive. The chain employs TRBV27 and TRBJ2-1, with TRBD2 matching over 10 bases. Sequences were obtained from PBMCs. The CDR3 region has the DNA TGTGCCAGCAGTCTCTGGGCTAGCGGGGGCTGGGGGGAGCAGTTCTTC. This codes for CASSLWASGGWGEQFF.